A selection of T cell receptor beta chains follows, all from one sample in a study of long-term antiretroviral therapy in people with HIV. Generated by immunoSEQ multiplex PCR, the TCRdb table keeps only in-frame clones and is missing some. The sample carries tens of thousands of clones, about 93% recorded once. The starting material was unsorted PBMCs, obtained 6.2 years after starting antiretroviral therapy. All receptors come from a man aged 35 to 55 with HIV. Both conserved end residues are part of each CDR3. The D gene is left open where the match is weak. For some rows the clone size is stated as once, few or many, or as a class when expanded; others skip it.

TRBV18	.	TRBJ1-1	.	CASSPGLNTEAFF	TGTGCCAGCTCACCCGGGCTGAACACTGAAGCTTTCTTT
TRBV14	TRBD2	TRBJ2-7	.	CASSSRLAGAYEQYF	TGTGCCAGCAGCTCCCGACTAGCGGGGGCCTACGAGCAGTACTTC
TRBV9	TRBD2	TRBJ2-1	.	CASSLAAYNEQFF	TGTGCCAGCAGTCTAGCGGCCTACAATGAGCAGTTCTTC
TRBV7-2	.	TRBJ1-2	few	CASSFSGISLISTDGYTF	TGTGCCAGCAGCTTTTCAGGAATTAGCTTGATAAGCACTGACGGCTACACCTTC
TRBV6-4	.	TRBJ2-3	.	CASSREHGTDTQYF	TGTGCCAGCAGCAGGGAGCACGGGACAGATACGCAGTATTTT
TRBV19	TRBD2	TRBJ2-1	.	CASSIRATSGRANEQFF	TGTGCCAGTAGTATAAGGGCCACTAGCGGGAGGGCCAATGAGCAGTTCTTC
TRBV7-2	.	TRBJ1-1	medium-sized	CASSLANRADTEAFF	TGTGCCAGCAGCTTAGCTAACAGGGCCGACACTGAAGCTTTCTTT
TRBV5-1	.	TRBJ1-1	.	CASSRTPDTEAFF	TGCGCCAGCAGTCGGACCCCGGACACTGAAGCTTTCTTT
TRBV7-2	.	TRBJ1-3	few	CASSSGVINTIYF	TGTGCCAGCAGCTCCGGGGTGATAAACACCATATATTTT
TRBV11-2	.	TRBJ2-1	.	CASRLNLARKDGSYNEQFF	TGTGCCAGCAGACTTAATCTAGCGAGAAAGGATGGCTCCTACAATGAGCAGTTCTTC
TRBV9	.	TRBJ1-1	once	CASSVALGEPMNTEAFF	TGTGCCAGCAGCGTAGCTTTGGGGGAGCCAATGAACACTGAAGCTTTCTTT
TRBV7-3	.	TRBJ2-6	.	CASSPSPGANVLTF	TGTGCCAGCAGCCCTTCGCCTGGGGCCAACGTCCTGACTTTC
TRBV6-1	TRBD1	TRBJ1-5	few	CASSENRGGNQPQHF	TGTGCCAGCAGTGAAAACAGGGGAGGCAATCAGCCCCAGCATTTT
TRBV14	.	TRBJ2-7	.	CASSQAPGSYEQYF	TGTGCCAGCAGCCAAGCTCCGGGGAGCTACGAGCAGTACTTC
TRBV6-1	TRBD1	TRBJ2-1	.	CASSDPGQGFVEQFF	TGTGCCAGCAGTGACCCGGGACAGGGGTTTGTTGAGCAGTTCTTC
TRBV5-1	TRBD2	TRBJ2-2	once	CASSLTPGLETGELFF	TGCGCCAGCAGCCTAACTCCGGGACTAGAAACCGGGGAGCTGTTTTTT
TRBV11-1	TRBD1	TRBJ2-2	.	CASSTQGAGGELFF	TGTGCCAGCAGCACCCAGGGGGCCGGCGGGGAGCTGTTTTTT
TRBV28	TRBD1	TRBJ1-2	once	CASSSGQGRSGYTF	TGTGCCAGCAGTTCGGGACAGGGTAGGAGTGGCTACACCTTC
TRBV5-1	TRBD1	TRBJ1-2	.	CASSLIGTGTDYGYTF	TGCGCCAGCAGCTTGATCGGGACAGGGACGGACTATGGCTACACCTTC
TRBV27	.	TRBJ1-2	.	CASSPELGQANYGYTF	TGTGCCAGCAGTCCCGAACTGGGGCAGGCTAACTATGGCTACACCTTC
TRBV28	.	TRBJ1-5	once	CASSLSIRNRDRANQPQHF	TGTGCCAGCAGTTTATCTATACGTAACCGGGACCGAGCCAATCAGCCCCAGCATTTT
TRBV6-5	.	TRBJ2-2	.	CASSHWTANTGELFF	TGTGCCAGCAGCCACTGGACAGCTAACACCGGGGAGCTGTTTTTT
TRBV19	.	TRBJ1-5	.	CATRTGNQPQHF	TGTGCCACCAGGACGGGCAATCAGCCCCAGCATTTT